The clone carrying this T cell receptor beta chain was found a few times. Its antigen is unknown. From the RT-PCR reads, TCRdb called clonotypes with MiXCR, one entry per CDR3 protein. The top ten hold roughly 10% of the sample, which has 500,000 to 600,000 distinct CDR3 sequences, roughly 12% seen once. Trimming pared 7 bases from V and 0 bases from J, leaving 19 bases between. The CDR3 is 17 amino acids. Germline V gene lookup returns CDR1 LNHDA and CDR2 SQIVND (reference sequence). This specimen comes from a study of response to subunit inactivated influenza vaccine. Study findings and constraints: Authors suggested that a seasonal influenza vaccination recruits few new T cells each time.

This chain uses TRBV19 with TRBJ1-5; tentatively, D is TRBD1 (5 bases). The sequencing used PBMCs from blood, collected on the day of vaccination. This TCR was recovered from a middle-aged man who received an inactivated influenza vaccine. This chain's CDR3 is CASIPSARGYSNQPQHF. As DNA, the CDR3 is TGTGCCAGTATCCCCAGCGCAAGGGGTTATAGCAATCAGCCCCAGCATTTT.